This T cell receptor (beta chain) came from a study of blood T cell repertoires in COVID-19. Study summary: T cells, B-cell-depleted T cells, or PBMCs provided the cDNA or gDNA that served as material.

The method was immunoSEQ multiplex PCR; TCRdb's version includes in-frame clones alone and lacks a portion of them. The sample shows about 92,000 clones, around 88% of them seen only once. Sequencing used peripheral blood. The TCR originated in a woman aged 55-69 years with COVID-19, enrolled during active disease.

The CDR3 nucleotides read TGTGCCAGCAGTGAAGTCAGCGGGGGGGCTTACGAGCAGTACTTC. Its protein product is CASSEVSGGAYEQYF. The gene calls are TRBV6-1 and TRBJ2-7, with 10 nucleotides matching TRBD2. CDR3 size: 15 residues. Trimming cost V 1 base and J 4 bases; bases outside gene matches: 4. The germline V gene has CDR1 MNHNS and CDR2 SASEGT.